This TCR beta chain originates from a study of shared clonotypes between healthy human individuals. Trimming left V 3 bases short and J 1 base short, with 11 bases between. The V gene's germline CDR1 is MDHEN and CDR2 SYDVKM. The CDR3 covers 15 residues. Only in-frame clones appear in the TCRdb table, and some are missing; sequencing was by immunoSEQ multiplex PCR. The sample lists over 2,000,000 clones, roughly 93% occurring once. Findings and caveats of the study: Limitation of the genetic and exposure-history diversity represented came from the few donors. The study found about 4.6% of naive CD4 clonotypes shared across a handful of donors.

Naive CD8 cells lacked CD45RO, underwent positive selection for CCR7 and left out terminally differentiated effector memory CD45RA+ cells. Concerning this clone: Its antigen is not identified.

The sequence was collected from a man between 18 and 35 years old in good health. Some clones in this sample may be carry-over from other donors' samples. The sequenced sample consisted of naive CD8+ T cells from PBMCs. This chain links TRBV28 with TRBJ2-3; D may match TRBD1 or TRBD2 (6 bases each). Written as DNA, the CDR3 is TGTGCCAGCAGTTTGGGGAGGACAGGCACAGATACGCAGTATTTT. It specifies CASSLGRTGTDTQYF.